This T cell receptor (beta chain) was obtained from a study of breast tumors, draining lymph nodes, adjacent tissues. TCRdb ran MiXCR on the multiplex PCR reads and lists one entry per CDR3 protein. The sample has roughly 110,000 distinct CDR3 sequences, under 40% seen once. This clonotype was seen ten or more times. Its cognate antigen is unknown. V was trimmed by 4 bases and J by 2 bases, leaving 9 bases between them. This CDR3 region has 13 residues. Germline CDR1 SGHDT, CDR2 YYEEEE. Study-wide findings and caveats: Compared with lymph nodes, tumors were less diverse; compared with nontumor tissue, more. Luminal-like breast cancer showed significantly greater tumor-nontumor repertoire similarity than basal-like breast cancer did.

Axillary draining lymph nodes of breast cancer patients supplied the node samples. The TCR sequence derives from a female donor with breast cancer. Some clones in this sample may be carry-over from other donors' samples. The chain carries TRBV5-6 and TRBJ1-2, with no clear D. The specimen was axillary lymph node tissue. CDR3 residues: CASSADPNYGYTF. The CDR3 bases are TGTGCCAGCAGCGCGGACCCCAACTATGGCTACACCTTC.